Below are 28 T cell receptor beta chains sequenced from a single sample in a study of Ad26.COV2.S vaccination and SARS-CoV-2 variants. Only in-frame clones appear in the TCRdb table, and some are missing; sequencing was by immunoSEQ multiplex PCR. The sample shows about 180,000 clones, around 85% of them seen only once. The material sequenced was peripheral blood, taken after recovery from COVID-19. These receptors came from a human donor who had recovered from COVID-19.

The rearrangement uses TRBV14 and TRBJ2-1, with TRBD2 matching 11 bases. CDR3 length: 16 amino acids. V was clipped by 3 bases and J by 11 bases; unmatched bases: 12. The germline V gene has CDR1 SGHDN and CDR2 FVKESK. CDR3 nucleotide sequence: TGTGCCAGCAGCCAGTCCGGGACTAGCGGACAAGAGAAGCAGTTCTTC. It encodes CASSQSGTSGQEKQFF.

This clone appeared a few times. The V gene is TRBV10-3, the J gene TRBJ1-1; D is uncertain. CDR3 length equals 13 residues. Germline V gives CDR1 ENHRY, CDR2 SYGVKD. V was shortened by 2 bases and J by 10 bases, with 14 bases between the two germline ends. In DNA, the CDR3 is TGTGCCATCAGTGAGGGTAGAGGTAATAGAGCTTTCTTT. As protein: CAISEGRGNRAFF.

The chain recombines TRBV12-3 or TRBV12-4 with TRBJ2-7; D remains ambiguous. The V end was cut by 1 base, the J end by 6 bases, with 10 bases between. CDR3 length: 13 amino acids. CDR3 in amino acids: CASSLGLYSEQYF. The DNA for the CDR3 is TGTGCCAGCAGTTTAGGACTCTACTCCGAGCAGTACTTC.

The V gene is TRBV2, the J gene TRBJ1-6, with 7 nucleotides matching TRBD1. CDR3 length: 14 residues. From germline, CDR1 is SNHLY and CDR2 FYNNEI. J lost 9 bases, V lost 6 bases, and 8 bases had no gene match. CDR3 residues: CASSQQGNTSPLHF. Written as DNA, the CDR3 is TGTGCCAGCAGCCAACAGGGGAATACTTCACCCCTCCACTTT.

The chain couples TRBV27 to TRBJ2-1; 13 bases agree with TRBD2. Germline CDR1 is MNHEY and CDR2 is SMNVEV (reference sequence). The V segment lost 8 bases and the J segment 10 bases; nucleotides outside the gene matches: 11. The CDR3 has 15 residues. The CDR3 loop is CASRTGLAGVGEQFF. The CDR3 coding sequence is TGTGCCAGCCGAACTGGACTAGCGGGAGTGGGAGAGCAGTTCTTC.

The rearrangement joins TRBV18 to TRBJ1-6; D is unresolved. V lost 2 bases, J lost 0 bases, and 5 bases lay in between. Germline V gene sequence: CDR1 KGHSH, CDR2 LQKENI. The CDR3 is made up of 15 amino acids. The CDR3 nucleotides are TGTGCCAGCTCACCAGGGAGCTCCTATAATTCACCCCTCCACTTT. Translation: CASSPGSSYNSPLHF.

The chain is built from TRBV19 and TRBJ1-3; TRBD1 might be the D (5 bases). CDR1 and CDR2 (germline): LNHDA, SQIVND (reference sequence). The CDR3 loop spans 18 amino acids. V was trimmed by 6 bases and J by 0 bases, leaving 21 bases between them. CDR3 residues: CASSHPLGWGDSGNTIYF. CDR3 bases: TGTGCCAGTAGCCACCCCCTGGGGTGGGGGGACTCTGGAAACACCATATATTTT.

The CDR3 coding sequence is TGCAGCGTTGAAGGCGGCAGGATAAATGGCTACACCTTC. It is translated as CSVEGGRINGYTF. This sequence joins TRBV29-1 and TRBJ1-2; D is unclear. Trimming removed 1 base from V and 6 bases from J, with 12 bases in between. The CDR3 spans 13 residues. Per germline, CDR1 SQVTM and CDR2 ANQGSEA.

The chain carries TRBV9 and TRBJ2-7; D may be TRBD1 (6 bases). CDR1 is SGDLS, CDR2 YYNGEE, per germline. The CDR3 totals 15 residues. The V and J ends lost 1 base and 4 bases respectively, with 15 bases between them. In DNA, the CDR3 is TGTGCCAGCAGCGTATCAGGGGCAAGGGGATACGAGCAGTACTTC. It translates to CASSVSGARGYEQYF.

CDR3 residues: CASSLSEGTDTQYF. CDR3 DNA sequence: TGTGCCAGCAGCTTATCCGAGGGCACAGATACGCAGTATTTT. This rearrangement joins TRBV7-9 to TRBJ2-3; D gene unclear. The CDR3 is made up of 14 amino acids. Germline-derived CDR1 and CDR2 are SEHNR and FQNEAQ (reference sequence). V was cut by 2 bases and J by 1 base, with 7 bases left in between.

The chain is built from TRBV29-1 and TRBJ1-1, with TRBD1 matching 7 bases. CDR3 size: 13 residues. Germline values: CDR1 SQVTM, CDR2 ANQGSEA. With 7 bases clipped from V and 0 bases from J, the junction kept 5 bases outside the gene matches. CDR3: CSAVTGLNTEAFF. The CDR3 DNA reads TGCAGCGCTGTGACAGGGCTGAACACTGAAGCTTTCTTT.

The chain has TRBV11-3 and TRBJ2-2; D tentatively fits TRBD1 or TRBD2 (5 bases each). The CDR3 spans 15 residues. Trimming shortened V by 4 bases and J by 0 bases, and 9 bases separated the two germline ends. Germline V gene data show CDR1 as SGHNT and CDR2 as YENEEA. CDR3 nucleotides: TGTGCCAGCAGCTACCGGGACGCGAACACCGGGGAGCTGTTTTTT. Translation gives CASSYRDANTGELFF.

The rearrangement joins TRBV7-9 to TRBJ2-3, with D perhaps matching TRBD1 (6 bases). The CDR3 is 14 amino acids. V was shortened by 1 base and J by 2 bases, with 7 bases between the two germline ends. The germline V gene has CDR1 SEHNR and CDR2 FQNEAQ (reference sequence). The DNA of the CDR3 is TGTGCCAGCAGCTTAGGGGGACACACAGATACGCAGTATTTT. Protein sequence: CASSLGGHTDTQYF.

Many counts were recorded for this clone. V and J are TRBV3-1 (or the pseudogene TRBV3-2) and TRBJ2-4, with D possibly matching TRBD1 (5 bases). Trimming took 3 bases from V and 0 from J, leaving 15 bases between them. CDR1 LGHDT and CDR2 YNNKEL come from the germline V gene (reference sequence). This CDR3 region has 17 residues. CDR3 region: CASSHGQGIRAKNIQYF. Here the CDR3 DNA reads TGTGCCAGCAGCCATGGCCAGGGTATTCGAGCCAAAAACATTCAGTACTTC.

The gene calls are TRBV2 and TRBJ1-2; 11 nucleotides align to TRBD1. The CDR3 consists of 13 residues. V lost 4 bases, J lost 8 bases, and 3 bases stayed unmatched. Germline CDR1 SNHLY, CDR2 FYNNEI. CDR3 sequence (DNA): TGTGCCAGCAGTGTGGGACAGGGGGGAGGCTACACCTTC. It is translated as CASSVGQGGGYTF.

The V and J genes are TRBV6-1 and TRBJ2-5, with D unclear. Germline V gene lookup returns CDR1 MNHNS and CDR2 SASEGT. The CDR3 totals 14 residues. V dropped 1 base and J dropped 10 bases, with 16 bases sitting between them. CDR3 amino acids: CASSEGVWSPDQYF. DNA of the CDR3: TGTGCCAGCAGTGAAGGGGTTTGGTCACCGGACCAGTACTTC.

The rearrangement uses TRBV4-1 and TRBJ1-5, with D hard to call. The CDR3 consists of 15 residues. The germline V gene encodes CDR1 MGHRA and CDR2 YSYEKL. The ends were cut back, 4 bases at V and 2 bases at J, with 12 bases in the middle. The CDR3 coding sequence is TGCGCCAGCAGCCCCCAGGTGTGGGGCAATCAGCCCCAGCATTTT. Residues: CASSPQVWGNQPQHF.

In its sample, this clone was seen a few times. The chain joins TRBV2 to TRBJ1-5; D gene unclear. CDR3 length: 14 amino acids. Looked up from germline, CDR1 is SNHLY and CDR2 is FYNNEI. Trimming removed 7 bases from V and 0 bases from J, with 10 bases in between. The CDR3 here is CASTSQTSNQPQHF. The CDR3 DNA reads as TGTGCCAGCACGTCACAGACTAGCAATCAGCCCCAGCATTTT.

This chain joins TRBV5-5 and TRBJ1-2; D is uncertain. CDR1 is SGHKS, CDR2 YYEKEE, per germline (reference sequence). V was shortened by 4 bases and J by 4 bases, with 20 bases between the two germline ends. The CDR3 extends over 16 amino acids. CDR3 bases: TGTGCCAGCAGCCGGCAGGACGTCGGATATCTCTATGGCTACACCTTC. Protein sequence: CASSRQDVGYLYGYTF.

The CDR3 DNA reads as TGTGCCGCGTCCGGGACAGGGTACAGTCAGCCCCAGCATTTT. Encoded protein: CAASGTGYSQPQHF. The chain recombines TRBV19 with TRBJ1-5, with 9 bases matching TRBD1. Germline loops: CDR1 LNHDA, CDR2 SQIVND (reference sequence). This CDR3 region has 14 residues. V trimming: 11 bases; J trimming: 6 bases; junction bases outside the gene matches: 11.

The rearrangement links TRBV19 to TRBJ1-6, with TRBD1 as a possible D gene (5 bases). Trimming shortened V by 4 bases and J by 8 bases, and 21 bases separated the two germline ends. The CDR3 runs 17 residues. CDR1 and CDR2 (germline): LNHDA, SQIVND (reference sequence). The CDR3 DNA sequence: TGTGCCAGTAGTACCCAGGGTCATATTCTGGAATATTCACCCCTCCACTTT. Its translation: CASSTQGHILEYSPLHF. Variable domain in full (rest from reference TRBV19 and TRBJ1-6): DGGITQSPKYLFRKEGQNVTLSCEQNLNHDAMYWYRQDPGQGLRLIYYSQIVNDFQKGDIAEGYSVSREKKESFPLTVTSAQKNPTAFYLCASSTQGHILEYSPLHFGNGTRLTVT.

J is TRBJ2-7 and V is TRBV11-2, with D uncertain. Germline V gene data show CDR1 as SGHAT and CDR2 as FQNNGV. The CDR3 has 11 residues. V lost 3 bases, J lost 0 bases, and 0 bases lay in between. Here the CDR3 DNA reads TGTGCCAGCAGCTTCTCCTACGAGCAGTACTTC. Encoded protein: CASSFSYEQYF.

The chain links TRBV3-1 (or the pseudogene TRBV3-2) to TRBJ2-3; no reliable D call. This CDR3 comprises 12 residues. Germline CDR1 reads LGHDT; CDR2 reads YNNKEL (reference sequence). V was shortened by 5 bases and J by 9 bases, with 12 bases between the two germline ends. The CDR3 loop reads CASSDGPLTQYF. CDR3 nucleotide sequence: TGTGCCAGCAGCGACGGACCCTTGACGCAGTATTTT.

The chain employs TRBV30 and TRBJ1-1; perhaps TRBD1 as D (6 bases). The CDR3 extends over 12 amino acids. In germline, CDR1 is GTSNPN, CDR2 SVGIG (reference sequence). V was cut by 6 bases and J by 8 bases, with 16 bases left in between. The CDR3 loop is CACSPRGPEAFF. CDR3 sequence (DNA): TGTGCCTGTTCGCCCAGGGGTCCCGAAGCTTTCTTT.

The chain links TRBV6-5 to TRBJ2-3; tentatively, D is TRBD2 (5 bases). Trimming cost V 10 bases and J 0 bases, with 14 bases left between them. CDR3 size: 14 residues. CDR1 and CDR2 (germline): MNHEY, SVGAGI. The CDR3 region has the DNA TGTGCCACCCAAGGGCGGGCGAGCACAGATACGCAGTATTTT. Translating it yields CATQGRASTDTQYF.

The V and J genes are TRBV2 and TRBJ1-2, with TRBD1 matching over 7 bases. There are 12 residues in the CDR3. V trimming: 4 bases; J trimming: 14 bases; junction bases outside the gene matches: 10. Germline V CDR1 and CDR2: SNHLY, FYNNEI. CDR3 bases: TGTGCCAGCAGTGGAGGGGGCGGCGTGGGGACCTTC. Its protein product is CASSGGGGVGTF.

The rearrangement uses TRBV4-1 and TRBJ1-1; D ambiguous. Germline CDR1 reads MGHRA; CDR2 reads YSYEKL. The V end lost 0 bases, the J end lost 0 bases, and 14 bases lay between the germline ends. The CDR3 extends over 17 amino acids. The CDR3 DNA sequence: TGCGCCAGCAGCCAAGACCCCGGAGGGCGTATGAACACTGAAGCTTTCTTT. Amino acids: CASSQDPGGRMNTEAFF.

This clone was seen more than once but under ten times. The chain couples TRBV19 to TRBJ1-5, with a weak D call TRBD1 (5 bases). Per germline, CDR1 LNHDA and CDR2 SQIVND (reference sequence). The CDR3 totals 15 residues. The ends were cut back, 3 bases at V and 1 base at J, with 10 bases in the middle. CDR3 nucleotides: TGTGCCAGTAGTATCAGGGACGGGAGCAATCAGCCCCAGCATTTT. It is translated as CASSIRDGSNQPQHF.